The 12 T cell receptor beta chains listed next were all sequenced from one sample in a study of cytomegalovirus exposure and HLA in healthy donors. The protocol was immunoSEQ multiplex PCR, while the TCRdb copy is restricted to in-frame clones and leaves out a portion. The sample records about 160,000 clones, 70% to 90% being singletons. Specimen: PBMCs. All receptors come from a woman younger than 35 in good health and CMV-seronegative.

This chain links TRBV4-1 with TRBJ2-3, with unresolved D. The CDR3 loop spans 13 amino acids. Germline CDR1 reads MGHRA; CDR2 reads YSYEKL. Trimming left V 5 bases short and J 1 base short, with 7 bases between. The CDR3: CASSYLRTDTQYF. The CDR3 DNA is TGCGCCAGCAGCTACTTACGCACAGATACGCAGTATTTT.

V and J are TRBV30 and TRBJ1-1; D remains ambiguous. The germline V and J ends were trimmed by 4 bases and 1 base, with 4 bases remaining between them. The CDR3 has 11 residues. Germline loops: CDR1 GTSNPN, CDR2 SVGIG (reference sequence). The CDR3 region is CAWNTNTEAFF. CDR3 coding DNA: TGTGCCTGGAACACGAACACTGAAGCTTTCTTT.

The DNA of the CDR3 is TGTGCCAGCAGCCATAACGGCAGGGGCCCTCAAGAGACCCAGTACTTC. It yields the protein CASSHNGRGPQETQYF. The chain joins TRBV14 to TRBJ2-5; tentative D call: TRBD1 (6 bases). V lost 3 bases and J 2 bases, leaving 16 bases between the germline ends. This CDR3 spans 16 amino acids. Per germline, CDR1 SGHDN and CDR2 FVKESK.

The genes are TRBV10-3 and TRBJ2-2; possibly TRBD2 for D (6 bases). CDR3 length: 15 residues. Germline V gene data show CDR1 as ENHRY and CDR2 as SYGVKD. Trimming left V 8 bases short and J 6 bases short, with 19 bases between. The CDR3 protein is CAIAFHGSPAGELFF. The DNA of the CDR3 is TGTGCCATCGCCTTTCACGGGAGCCCAGCCGGGGAGCTGTTTTTT.

This chain joins TRBV19 and TRBJ1-1, with 8 nucleotides matching TRBD1. This CDR3 has 14 residues. Germline CDR1 LNHDA, CDR2 SQIVND (reference sequence). The junction had 5 bases not matched to a gene; V was cut back by 5 bases and J by 3 bases. As DNA, the CDR3 is TGTGCCAGTAGTGTCGACAGGGGTGACACTGAAGCTTTCTTT. Protein sequence: CASSVDRGDTEAFF.

This chain connects TRBV7-6 to TRBJ2-1; D is unclear. Germline-derived CDR1 and CDR2 are SGHVS and FNYEAQ. The V gene lost 1 base and the J gene lost 4 bases, with 11 bases spanning the gap. The CDR3 contains 15 residues. The CDR3 DNA is TGTGCCAGCAGCTTAGGGGCAGATTTATACAATGAGCAGTTCTTC. Translated, it gives CASSLGADLYNEQFF.

The genes are TRBV6-4 and TRBJ2-1; TRBD2 matches 9 bases. CDR1 and CDR2 (germline): MRHNA, SNTAGT. The CDR3 is 17 residues long. With 3 bases clipped from V and 2 bases from J, the junction kept 8 bases outside the gene matches. CDR3 sequence reads: CASSEEAGGLAYNEQFF. The CDR3 DNA reads as TGTGCCAGCAGTGAAGAAGCGGGGGGCCTCGCCTACAATGAGCAGTTCTTC.

The chain has TRBV27 and TRBJ2-6, with D possibly matching TRBD1 (6 bases). The CDR3 length is 16 residues. Looked up from germline, CDR1 is MNHEY and CDR2 is SMNVEV (reference sequence). The V and J ends lost 7 bases and 0 bases respectively, with 13 bases between them. CDR3 protein: CASTLTGPSGANVLTF. The CDR3 bases are TGTGCCAGCACTTTGACAGGTCCCTCTGGGGCCAACGTCCTGACTTTC.

The chain is built from TRBV15 and TRBJ2-7, with a weak D call TRBD1 (6 bases). Germline V gene lookup returns CDR1 LNHNV and CDR2 YYDKDF (reference sequence). The V and J ends lost 0 bases and 7 bases respectively, with 16 bases between them. The CDR3 loop spans 15 amino acids. CDR3 sequence: CATSRDDVGAREQYF. The CDR3 nucleotides read TGTGCCACCAGCAGAGATGATGTGGGGGCGAGGGAGCAGTACTTC. The variable domain in full, with the rest retrieved from reference TRBV15 and TRBJ2-7, is DAMVIQNPRYQVTQFGKPVTLSCSQTLNHNVMYWYQQKSSQAPKLLFHYYDKDFNNEADTPDNFQSRRPNTSFCFLDIRSPGLGDTAMYLCATSRDDVGAREQYFGPGTRLTVT.

J is TRBJ2-7 and V is TRBV7-2, with 7 nucleotides matching TRBD1. The CDR3 has 12 amino acids. V shed 5 bases and J 4 bases; nucleotides not matched to a gene: 2. Per the germline V gene, CDR1 is SGHTA and CDR2 is FQGNSA. CDR3 bases: TGTGCCAGCAGCATGGACAGGTACGAGCAGTACTTC. Translation: CASSMDRYEQYF.

The rearrangement joins TRBV5-4 to TRBJ2-1, with 13 bases lining up with TRBD2. Trimming cost V 4 bases and J 7 bases; bases outside gene matches: 11. This CDR3 contains 17 residues. CDR1 and CDR2 from the germline V gene are SGHNT and YYREEE (reference sequence). The CDR3 loop is CASSPGTSGAPGNEQFF. The CDR3 bases are TGTGCCAGCAGCCCCGGGACTAGCGGGGCCCCGGGGAATGAGCAGTTCTTC. Full variable domain (missing parts from reference TRBV5-4 and TRBJ2-1): ETGVTQSPTHLIKTRGQQVTLRCSSQSGHNTVSWYQQALGQGPQFIFQYYREEENGRGNFPPRFSGLQFPNYSSELNVNALELDDSALYLCASSPGTSGAPGNEQFFGPGTRLTVL.

The rearrangement joins TRBV4-1 to TRBJ1-5; perhaps TRBD1 as D (6 bases). The CDR3 extends over 16 amino acids. Germline lookup yields CDR1 MGHRA and CDR2 YSYEKL. With 1 base removed from V and 7 bases from J, the gap between germline ends came to 17 bases. The CDR3: CASSQGLRGGGQPQHF. CDR3 DNA: TGCGCCAGCAGCCAAGGGTTAAGAGGGGGTGGGCAGCCCCAGCATTTT.